Shown below are 27 T cell receptor beta chains from a single sample sequenced in a study of blood T cell repertoires in COVID-19. Sequencing used immunoSEQ multiplex PCR; TCRdb keeps in-frame clones, though not all of them. Seen here are 85,000 to 100,000 clones, around three quarters observed once, and the top ten hold approximately 9%. Sequencing used peripheral blood. The receptors shown here come from a man in his forties or fifties who had recovered from COVID-19.

The chain carries TRBV9 and TRBJ1-1; no definite D call. CDR3 size: 12 residues. The germline V gene encodes CDR1 SGDLS and CDR2 YYNGEE. Trimming shortened V by 0 bases and J by 11 bases, and 11 bases separated the two germline ends. CDR3 DNA: TGTGCCAGCAGCGTAGGTGGAGGTGACGCTTTCTTT. It translates to CASSVGGGDAFF. The full variable domain, completed using reference TRBV9 and TRBJ1-1, is DSGVTQTPKHLITATGQRVTLRCSPRSGDLSVYWYQQSLDQGLQFLIQYYNGEERAKGNILERFSAQQFPDLHSELNLSSLELGDSALYFCASSVGGGDAFFGQGTRLTVV.

The V and J genes are TRBV18 and TRBJ2-3, with D unresolved. The germline CDR1 and CDR2 sequences are KGHSH and LQKENI. V was trimmed by 5 bases and J by 0 bases, leaving 15 bases between them. The CDR3 is 16 residues long. The CDR3: CASSSLRIRSTDTQYF. The CDR3 nucleotides read TGTGCCAGCTCATCTTTACGTATCAGGAGCACAGATACGCAGTATTTT. The whole variable domain, filled in from reference TRBV18 and TRBJ2-3, reads NAGVMQNPRHLVRRRGQEARLRCSPMKGHSHVYWYRQLPEEGLKFMVYLQKENIIDESGMPKERFSAEFPKEGPSILRIQQVVRGDSAAYFCASSSLRIRSTDTQYFGPGTRLTVL.

The rearrangement links TRBV9 to TRBJ2-1, with D perhaps TRBD2 (6 bases). Germline lookup yields CDR1 SGDLS and CDR2 YYNGEE. The ends were cut back, 3 bases at V and 4 bases at J, with 14 bases in the middle. CDR3 length: 15 residues. Here the CDR3 DNA reads TGTGCCAGCAGCGCCGGGAGCGGGCCTTACAATGAGCAGTTCTTC. Protein sequence: CASSAGSGPYNEQFF.

This chain connects TRBV18 to TRBJ1-1, with D possibly matching TRBD1 (5 bases). The CDR3 contains 16 residues. Germline V gives CDR1 KGHSH, CDR2 LQKENI. Trimming stripped 2 bases from V and 0 bases from J, with 13 bases between. The chain's CDR3 is CASSPGLDSLNTEAFF. DNA of the CDR3: TGTGCCAGCTCACCAGGGCTCGACAGCCTGAACACTGAAGCTTTCTTT.

The J gene is TRBJ2-5, the V gene TRBV18; D not resolved. Per the germline V gene, CDR1 is KGHSH and CDR2 is LQKENI. The CDR3 is 12 residues long. Trimming stripped 5 bases from V and 2 bases from J, with 6 bases between. For the CDR3, the DNA is TGTGCCAGCTCAACTGTTCAAGAGACCCAGTACTTC. It specifies CASSTVQETQYF. Full variable domain (rest looked up from reference TRBV18 and TRBJ2-5): NAGVMQNPRHLVRRRGQEARLRCSPMKGHSHVYWYRQLPEEGLKFMVYLQKENIIDESGMPKERFSAEFPKEGPSILRIQQVVRGDSAAYFCASSTVQETQYFGPGTRLLVL.

Worth noting for this clone: Other DNA sequences within the sample encode an identical CDR3. This chain connects TRBV6-2 or TRBV6-3 to TRBJ1-2, with D unresolved. The V gene lost 6 bases and the J gene lost 1 base, with 9 bases spanning the gap. CDR3 size: 13 residues. Germline V gene sequence: CDR1 MNHEY, CDR2 SVGEGT. This CDR3 reads CASSFGGNYGYTF. The CDR3 bases are TGTGCCAGCAGCTTCGGTGGTAACTATGGCTACACCTTC.

This clone is a singleton in its sample. This chain uses TRBV3-1 (or the pseudogene TRBV3-2) with TRBJ1-5; D remains unclear. The V end lost 4 bases, the J end lost 11 bases, and 12 bases lay between the germline ends. Germline V gene sequence: CDR1 LGHDT, CDR2 YNNKEL (reference sequence). The CDR3 length is 12 residues. CDR3 region: CASSRYGGAQHF. CDR3 in DNA: TGTGCCAGCAGCCGCTACGGCGGGGCCCAGCATTTT.

V and J are TRBV13 and TRBJ1-2; TRBD1 matches at 11 bases. Looked up from germline, CDR1 is PRHDT and CDR2 is FYEKMQ (reference sequence). V was clipped by 5 bases and J by 2 bases; unmatched bases: 4. The CDR3 totals 15 residues. DNA for the CDR3: TGTGCCAGCAGCCCTCGGGACAGGGGGAACTATGGCTACACCTTC. As protein: CASSPRDRGNYGYTF.

The genes are TRBV5-1 and TRBJ1-1; D possibly corresponds to TRBD1 (5 bases). V was pared by 3 bases and J by 1 base, with 10 bases between. Germline V gene sequence: CDR1 SGHRS, CDR2 YFSETQ. The CDR3 has 14 residues. The CDR3 DNA follows: TGCGCCAGCAGCTCCCAGACAGCGAACACTGAAGCTTTCTTT. Translated, it gives CASSSQTANTEAFF.

The genes are TRBV7-2 and TRBJ2-7, with 9 bases lining up with TRBD2. The V segment lost 8 bases and the J segment 6 bases; nucleotides outside the gene matches: 11. Germline CDR1 SGHTA, CDR2 FQGNSA. CDR3 length: 14 amino acids. The CDR3 spells CASARTSEVGEQYF. The CDR3 DNA is TGTGCCAGCGCACGGACTAGCGAAGTCGGCGAGCAGTACTTC. Filled out from reference TRBV7-2 and TRBJ2-7, the complete variable domain reads GAGVSQSPSNKVTEKGKDVELRCDPISGHTALYWYRQSLGQGLEFLIYFQGNSAPDKSGLPSDRFSAERTGGSVSTLTIQRTQQEDSAVYLCASARTSEVGEQYFGPGTRLTVT.

The chain employs TRBV5-6 and TRBJ2-2, with a weak D call TRBD2 (6 bases). This CDR3 is 15 amino acids long. Germline V lookup: CDR1 SGHDT, CDR2 YYEEEE. Trimming stripped 6 bases from V and 1 base from J, with 13 bases between. CDR3 amino acids: CASKPGLQNTGELFF. The CDR3 DNA is TGTGCCAGCAAACCGGGACTCCAGAACACCGGGGAGCTGTTTTTT.

The rearrangement links TRBV18 to TRBJ2-7; 10 bases match TRBD1. The CDR3 runs 15 residues. Germline CDR1 KGHSH, CDR2 LQKENI. Trimming removed 5 bases from V and 5 bases from J; junction bases left unmatched: 9. The CDR3 reads CASSAGTGVFNEQYF. The DNA of the CDR3 is TGTGCCAGCTCAGCCGGGACAGGGGTCTTCAACGAGCAGTACTTC.

The V call is TRBV12-1, the J call TRBJ2-5; the D call in the table, TRBD2, was not verified against the DNA. TRBV12-1 is recorded as a pseudogene. The length of the CDR3 is 15 residues. In DNA, the CDR3 is TGTGCCAGCAGCACTGCCGGGACTAGGGAAGAGACCCAGTACTTC. This sequence encodes CASSTAGTREETQYF.

CDR3 sequence: CASSRGWTVYGYTF. As DNA, the CDR3 is TGTGCCAGCAGTCGGGGATGGACAGTCTATGGCTACACCTTC. The chain couples TRBV9 to TRBJ1-2, with D possibly matching TRBD1 (6 bases). CDR3 length equals 14 residues. The ends were cut back, 5 bases at V and 4 bases at J, with 15 bases in the middle. Looked up from germline, CDR1 is SGDLS and CDR2 is YYNGEE. Full variable domain (missing parts from reference TRBV9 and TRBJ1-2): DSGVTQTPKHLITATGQRVTLRCSPRSGDLSVYWYQQSLDQGLQFLIQYYNGEERAKGNILERFSAQQFPDLHSELNLSSLELGDSALYFCASSRGWTVYGYTFGSGTRLTVV.

The chain joins TRBV21-1 to TRBJ2-1; no check of the table's D call, TRBD1, against the DNA was made. TRBV21-1 corresponds to a pseudogene. The CDR3 totals 19 residues. The CDR3 sequence is CASSKNEGGDRASYNEQFF. DNA for the CDR3: TGTGCCAGCAGCAAAAACGAAGGGGGAGACAGGGCCTCCTACAATGAGCAGTTCTTC.

This rearrangement joins TRBV6-5 to TRBJ2-7, with D perhaps TRBD1 (6 bases). The CDR3 runs 12 residues. Germline CDR1 reads MNHEY; CDR2 reads SVGAGI. V shed 6 bases and J shed 3 bases, with 9 bases lying between them. CDR3 bases: TGTGCCAGCAGCCAGACAGGCTACGAGCAGTACTTC. Protein product: CASSQTGYEQYF.

This clone was counted between two and nine times. The gene calls are TRBV5-4 and TRBJ1-2; D is possibly TRBD1 (5 bases). The germline V gene encodes CDR1 SGHNT and CDR2 YYREEE (reference sequence). The CDR3 is 14 residues long. Trimming removed 4 bases from V and 8 bases from J, with 18 bases in between. Here the CDR3 DNA reads TGTGCCAGCAGCAAAGGGGAGGGGCGACGGGGCTACACCTTC. Translated: CASSKGEGRRGYTF.

DNA for the CDR3: TGCGCCAGCAGTGAGGGACTAGCGGGAGCCCAAGAGACCCAGTACTTC. Translated, it gives CASSEGLAGAQETQYF. The rearrangement uses TRBV10-2 and TRBJ2-5, with 13 bases aligning to TRBD2. In germline, CDR1 is WSHSY, CDR2 SAAADI. V was clipped by 2 bases and J by 1 base; unmatched bases: 1. This CDR3 spans 16 amino acids.

Comments on this clone: A much more abundant neighbour one base away suggests this may be a read error. The gene calls are TRBV3-1 (or the pseudogene TRBV3-2) and TRBJ2-3; 10 bases align to TRBD2. The germline CDR1 and CDR2 sequences are LGHDT and YNNKEL (reference sequence). CDR3 size: 15 residues. V shed 5 bases, J shed 2 bases, and the junction held 4 bases outside the gene matches. The CDR3 nucleotides read TGTGCCAGCAGCTACGGGACTAGCGACACAGATACGCAGTATTTT. This translates into CASSYGTSDTDTQYF.

The chain has TRBV28 and TRBJ2-2; D is unresolved. Germline loops: CDR1 MDHEN, CDR2 SYDVKM. This CDR3 contains 12 residues. Deletions cut 6 bases from V and 5 bases from J, with 7 bases between. CDR3: CASRSPTGELFF. CDR3 DNA sequence: TGTGCCAGCAGATCCCCAACCGGGGAGCTGTTTTTT.

This rearrangement joins TRBV30 to TRBJ2-1; TRBD2 might be the D (7 bases). V lost 3 bases to trimming and J lost 0 bases, with 18 bases between them. Germline-derived CDR1 and CDR2 are GTSNPN and SVGIG (reference sequence). CDR3 length equals 17 residues. The CDR3 loop reads CAWRVGGGPSSYNEQFF. In DNA form, the CDR3 reads TGTGCCTGGAGGGTGGGGGGGGGCCCTAGCTCCTACAATGAGCAGTTCTTC.

This rearrangement joins TRBV25-1 to TRBJ1-2; 9 bases are shared with TRBD1. The CDR3 length is 16 residues. The germline V gene encodes CDR1 MGHDK and CDR2 SYGVNS. With V trimmed by 2 bases and J by 6 bases, 10 bases remained unmatched. Written as DNA, the CDR3 is TGTGCCAGCAGTGAACCTCCGGGACAGGGTCAAAATGGCTACACCTTC. It translates to CASSEPPGQGQNGYTF.

This chain connects TRBV2 to TRBJ1-1, with 7 bases fitting TRBD1. CDR1 is SNHLY, CDR2 FYNNEI, per germline. V was pared by 2 bases and J by 6 bases, with 3 bases of the junction left unmatched. The CDR3 loop spans 13 amino acids. The CDR3 here is CASSERQGAEAFF. CDR3 bases: TGTGCCAGCAGTGAACGGCAGGGGGCTGAAGCTTTCTTT.

This rearrangement joins TRBV27 to TRBJ2-7, with a possible D match to TRBD1 (5 bases). Germline V gene data show CDR1 as MNHEY and CDR2 as SMNVEV (reference sequence). The CDR3 length is 17 residues. V was pared by 4 bases and J by 0 bases, with 19 bases between. Here the CDR3 DNA reads TGTGCCAGCAGTTCCCGGCGGTGGGGCCAAACCTCCTACGAGCAGTACTTC. Protein: CASSSRRWGQTSYEQYF.

The gene calls are TRBV19 and TRBJ2-5; 11 bases map to TRBD1. In germline, CDR1 is LNHDA, CDR2 SQIVND (reference sequence). The ends lost 3 bases at V and 1 base at J; junction bases unmatched: 4. The CDR3 loop spans 16 amino acids. The CDR3 bases are TGTGCCAGTAGTATGGCCGGGACAGGGGGCCAAGAGACCCAGTACTTC. It is translated as CASSMAGTGGQETQYF.

This chain connects TRBV19 to TRBJ2-3; TRBD2 matches 7 bases. In germline, CDR1 is LNHDA, CDR2 SQIVND (reference sequence). The V segment lost 11 bases and the J segment 2 bases; nucleotides outside the gene matches: 10. The CDR3 sequence is 14 residues long. CDR3 region: CASLLAAFTDTQYF. The CDR3 nucleotides read TGTGCCTCCCTCCTAGCGGCCTTCACAGATACGCAGTATTTT.

The chain carries TRBV7-9 and TRBJ1-2; TRBD1 matches 8 bases. The V and J ends lost 1 base and 8 bases, in that order; junction bases with no gene match: 6. The CDR3 spans 14 residues. Looked up from germline, CDR1 is SEHNR and CDR2 is FQNEAQ (reference sequence). The CDR3 sequence: CASSLDGQGHGYTF. CDR3 sequence (DNA): TGTGCCAGCAGCTTAGATGGACAGGGCCACGGCTACACCTTC.